This paragraph reports one T cell receptor beta chain. The sample originates from a study of blood T cell repertoires in COVID-19. Whole-study context: Both acute and convalescent COVID-19 samples were obtained from the United States, Italy and Spain.

CDR1 is SGDLS and CDR2 is YYNGEE in the germline V gene. The CDR3 contains 14 residues. Trimming stripped 5 bases from V and 3 bases from J, with 12 bases between. Repertoires were generated with immunoSEQ multiplex PCR, while TCRdb's copy carries only in-frame clones and drops some. The profile shows 250,000 to 300,000 clones, 65% to 90% of them singletons. The sequenced material came from peripheral blood. The rearrangement joins TRBV9 to TRBJ2-1, with a weak D call TRBD2 (6 bases). The sequence was collected from a woman in her 70s with COVID-19, enrolled during active disease. The CDR3 region has the DNA TGTGCCAGCAGTCTCCAGGGAGGCTACAATGAGCAGTTCTTC. As protein: CASSLQGGYNEQFF.